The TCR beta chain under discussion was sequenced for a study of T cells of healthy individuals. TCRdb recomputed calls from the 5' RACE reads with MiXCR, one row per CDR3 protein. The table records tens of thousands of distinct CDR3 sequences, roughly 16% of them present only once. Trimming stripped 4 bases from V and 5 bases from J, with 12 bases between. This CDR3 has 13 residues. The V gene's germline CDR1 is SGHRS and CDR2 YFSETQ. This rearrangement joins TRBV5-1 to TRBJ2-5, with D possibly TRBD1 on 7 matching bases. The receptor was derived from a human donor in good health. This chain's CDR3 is CASSDSGGETQYF. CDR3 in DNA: TGCGCCAGCAGCGACTCAGGGGGGGAGACCCAGTACTTC.